A selection of T cell receptor beta chains follows, all from one sample in a study of Ad26.COV2.S vaccination and SARS-CoV-2 variants. Profiling relied on immunoSEQ multiplex PCR, and the TCRdb table lists in-frame clones only, not all of them. The sample contains 350,000 to 600,000 clones, about 89% of which appear only once. The sequences come from peripheral blood, collected in a trial of Ad26.COV2.S vaccine versus placebo. These receptor sequences come from a person between 18 and 65 years old who received the Ad26.COV2.S COVID-19 vaccine or a placebo. CDR3s include the opening cysteine and the closing phenylalanine or tryptophan. D genes are given only for firm matches. Clone size is given for some rows only: seen once, a few or many times, or a class if the clone is expanded.

V: TRBV10-1; D: NA; size: NA; J: TRBJ2-7; DNA: TGCGCCAGCAGTGAAACGGGCGGTTCCTACGAGCAGTACTTC; CDR3: CASSETGGSYEQYF
V: TRBV5-1; D: TRBD1; size: few; J: TRBJ1-1; DNA: TGCGCCAGCAGCTTGGGAGGGACAGCAGCTGAAGCTTTCTTT; CDR3: CASSLGGTAAEAFF
V: TRBV7-2; D: TRBD1; size: once; J: TRBJ1-2; DNA: TGTGCCAGCAGCTCAAGACAGGGCGGGAACTATGGCTACACCTTC; CDR3: CASSSRQGGNYGYTF
V: TRBV12-3/TRBV12-4; D: NA; size: NA; J: TRBJ2-1; DNA: TGTGCCAGCAGTTTAGCGCTGGGGGGACTGCAGTTCTTC; CDR3: CASSLALGGLQFF
V: TRBV5-1; D: TRBD2; size: NA; J: TRBJ2-1; DNA: TGCGCCAGCAGCCAAGGGACTAGCGGGAATGAGCAGTTCTTC; CDR3: CASSQGTSGNEQFF
V: TRBV19; D: TRBD1; size: NA; J: TRBJ1-1; DNA: TGTGCCAGTAGTATAGGAGGACAGGTGGAAGCTTTCTTT; CDR3: CASSIGGQVEAFF
V: TRBV28; D: TRBD1; size: NA; J: TRBJ1-1; DNA: TGTGCCAGCAGGGGGGCAAACAGGGGGAACACTGAAGCTTTCTTT; CDR3: CASRGANRGNTEAFF
V: TRBV3-1/TRBV3-2; D: NA; size: NA; J: TRBJ2-1; DNA: TGTGCCAGCAGCCAAGTAGGACTTACCACCTACAATGAGCAGTTCTTC; CDR3: CASSQVGLTTYNEQFF
V: TRBV5-4; D: NA; size: NA; J: TRBJ2-5; DNA: TGTGCCAGCAGCTTTACAGGCCACGAGACCCAGTACTTC; CDR3: CASSFTGHETQYF
V: TRBV30; D: NA; size: NA; J: TRBJ2-1; DNA: TGTGCCTGCTCTAAGGGGGGTGATGAGCAGTTCTTC; CDR3: CACSKGGDEQFF
V: TRBV24-1; D: NA; size: NA; J: TRBJ1-1; DNA: TGTGCCACCAGTGCGCAGTCAGGGAAAGCTTTCTTT; CDR3: CATSAQSGKAFF
V: TRBV6-5; D: TRBD2; size: NA; J: TRBJ2-5; DNA: TGTGCCAGCAGTAGCGGGACTACGCAAGAGACCCAGTACTTC; CDR3: CASSSGTTQETQYF
V: TRBV7-9; D: NA; size: NA; J: TRBJ2-5; DNA: TGTGCCAGCAGCTTTTCGGAGACCCAGTACTTC; CDR3: CASSFSETQYF
V: TRBV5-4; D: NA; size: NA; J: TRBJ2-1; DNA: TGTGCCAGCAGCTCGGCAGGGACCTACAATGAGCAGTTCTTC; CDR3: CASSSAGTYNEQFF
V: TRBV30; D: TRBD1; size: NA; J: TRBJ2-1; DNA: TGTGCCTGGAGCAGGGGACAGGAGAATGAGCAGTTCTTC; CDR3: CAWSRGQENEQFF
V: TRBV7-2; D: NA; size: NA; J: TRBJ1-2; DNA: TGTGCCAGCAGCTTAGCGCTAACGCAGGTTGGGAACTATGGCTACACCTTC; CDR3: CASSLALTQVGNYGYTF
V: TRBV3-1/TRBV3-2; D: NA; size: once; J: TRBJ2-7; DNA: TGTGCCAGCAGCCAAGACCCAGGGAACTACCACGAGCAGTACTTC; CDR3: CASSQDPGNYHEQYF
V: TRBV4-2; D: TRBD1; size: NA; J: TRBJ1-2; DNA: TGTGCCAGCAGCCAAGATCTCGACAGGGTGATAGTCTATGGCTACACCTTC; CDR3: CASSQDLDRVIVYGYTF
V: TRBV6-1; D: NA; size: NA; J: TRBJ1-5; DNA: TGTGCCAGCAGTGAAGCACGACAGACCCCGCACCAGCCCCAGCATTTT; CDR3: CASSEARQTPHQPQHF
V: TRBV5-4; D: TRBD1; size: NA; J: TRBJ1-1; DNA: TGTGCCAGCAGCACTACAGGGGGAAAGAACACTGAAGCTTTCTTT; CDR3: CASSTTGGKNTEAFF
V: TRBV10-3; D: TRBD2; size: NA; J: TRBJ2-7; DNA: TGTGCCACAAATCCCGGGACTAGCGCCTACGAGCAGTACTTC; CDR3: CATNPGTSAYEQYF
V: TRBV25-1; D: NA; size: NA; J: TRBJ2-6; DNA: TGTGCCAGCAAAGTCCCTGGGGCCAACGTCCTGACTTTC; CDR3: CASKVPGANVLTF
V: TRBV3-1/TRBV3-2; D: TRBD1; size: few; J: TRBJ1-5; DNA: TGTGCCAGCAGGCGGACAGGGACGGATTCACACAATCAGCCCCAGCATTTT; CDR3: CASRRTGTDSHNQPQHF
V: TRBV7-3; D: NA; size: NA; J: TRBJ2-3; DNA: TGTGCCAGCAGCCTCCTTTCGGGGGGCTCAAACACAGATACGCAGTATTTT; CDR3: CASSLLSGGSNTDTQYF
V: TRBV2; D: NA; size: NA; J: TRBJ1-2; DNA: TGTGCCAGCAGATTGGGGGCGGTGGAACGATATGGCTACACCTTC; CDR3: CASRLGAVERYGYTF
V: TRBV28; D: NA; size: NA; J: TRBJ2-5; DNA: TGTGCCAGCAGTTTTGAGGCGGGGGAGACCCAGTACTTC; CDR3: CASSFEAGETQYF
V: TRBV20-1; D: NA; size: once; J: TRBJ1-1; DNA: TGCAGTCCACCAGGTCACACTGAAGCTTTCTTT; CDR3: CSPPGHTEAFF
V: TRBV18; D: NA; size: NA; J: TRBJ1-3; DNA: TGTGCCAGCTCACCAAGATTACCCACAGGGTCTGGAAACACCATATATTTT; CDR3: CASSPRLPTGSGNTIYF
V: TRBV7-2; D: TRBD1; size: NA; J: TRBJ1-5; DNA: TGTGCCAGCAGCGACCAGGGGGGTCGCAATCAGCCCCAGCATTTT; CDR3: CASSDQGGRNQPQHF
V: TRBV2; D: TRBD1; size: NA; J: TRBJ1-1; DNA: TGTGCCAGCAGCTCCGGGACAGGGGCCGGTGGCACTGAAGCTTTCTTT; CDR3: CASSSGTGAGGTEAFF
V: TRBV4-3; D: TRBD1; size: NA; J: TRBJ1-1; DNA: TGCGCCAGCAGCCAAGGAGACCGACAGGGAAAGGCTGAAGCTTTCTTT; CDR3: CASSQGDRQGKAEAFF
V: TRBV9; D: NA; size: NA; J: TRBJ2-2; DNA: TGTGCCAGCAGCATTCAGGGTAGCGGGGAGCTGTTTTTT; CDR3: CASSIQGSGELFF
V: TRBV6-2/TRBV6-3; D: TRBD2; size: NA; J: TRBJ2-1; DNA: TGTGCCAGCAGTTACGGACTAGCGGCAAACAATGAGCAGTTCTTC; CDR3: CASSYGLAANNEQFF
V: TRBV9; D: NA; size: NA; J: TRBJ1-2; DNA: TGTGCCAGCAGCGTATCGGGGACCAACTATGGCTACACCTTC; CDR3: CASSVSGTNYGYTF
V: TRBV29-1; D: NA; size: NA; J: TRBJ2-3; DNA: TGCAGCGTTGACCTCCTGGAGGGGGCGCGGGATACGCAGTATTTT; CDR3: CSVDLLEGARDTQYF
V: TRBV20-1; D: NA; size: NA; J: TRBJ2-7; DNA: TGCAGTGCCAGTACTTGGAGGGAGCAGTACTTC; CDR3: CSASTWREQYF
V: TRBV27; D: TRBD1; size: NA; J: TRBJ1-2; DNA: TGTGCCAGCCGAATTACAGGGGGAGGTGGCTACACCTTC; CDR3: CASRITGGGGYTF
V: TRBV13; D: NA; size: once; J: TRBJ2-3; DNA: TGTGCCAGCAGCTTGGGCAGGGTGCCAGATACGCAGTATTTT; CDR3: CASSLGRVPDTQYF
V: TRBV11-3; D: NA; size: NA; J: TRBJ2-1; DNA: TGTGCCAGCAGCTTAGTGGACCATGAGCAGTTCTTC; CDR3: CASSLVDHEQFF
V: TRBV10-3; D: NA; size: NA; J: TRBJ1-5; DNA: TGTGCCATCAGATTCGGGATTGATCAGCCCCAGCATTTT; CDR3: CAIRFGIDQPQHF
V: TRBV9; D: NA; size: NA; J: TRBJ2-1; DNA: TGTGCCAGCAGCGTAGCGGGAACGGGCAATGAGCAGTTCTTC; CDR3: CASSVAGTGNEQFF
V: TRBV12-5; D: NA; size: NA; J: TRBJ2-3; DNA: TGTGCTAGTGGTCCGGGGGGCACAGATACGCAGTATTTT; CDR3: CASGPGGTDTQYF
V: TRBV6-4; D: TRBD1; size: NA; J: TRBJ2-1; DNA: TGTGCCAGCAGTGCCCGACAGGGCTGGGAGCAGTTCTTC; CDR3: CASSARQGWEQFF
V: TRBV4-1; D: NA; size: NA; J: TRBJ2-3; DNA: TGCGCCAGCAGGCCAAGGATAGCTCGGGCAGATACGCAGTATTTT; CDR3: CASRPRIARADTQYF
V: TRBV30; D: NA; size: NA; J: TRBJ1-1; DNA: TGTGCCTGGGGGGGGAACACTGAAGCTTTCTTT; CDR3: CAWGGNTEAFF
V: TRBV10-1; D: TRBD2; size: NA; J: TRBJ2-1; DNA: TGCGCCAGCAGTAAAGGACTAGCTCCCCATCAGCAGTTCTTC; CDR3: CASSKGLAPHQQFF
V: TRBV15; D: NA; size: NA; J: TRBJ1-5; DNA: TGTGCCACCAGCAGAGAACCCCGCAATCAGCCCCAGCATTTT; CDR3: CATSREPRNQPQHF
V: TRBV4-2; D: TRBD1; size: NA; J: TRBJ2-3; DNA: TGTGCCAGCAGCCGAGATCGGGGACAGGGGGCATTCCCGCAGTATTTT; CDR3: CASSRDRGQGAFPQYF
V: TRBV30; D: TRBD2; size: once; J: TRBJ2-1; DNA: TGTGCCTGGAGGGCCCTCCGGACTAGCGGGAAAGGGTATGAGCAGTTCTTC; CDR3: CAWRALRTSGKGYEQFF
V: TRBV19; D: NA; size: NA; J: TRBJ2-3; DNA: TGTGCCAGTAGCCTGAGGCCGAAAGATAGCACAGATACGCAGTATTTT; CDR3: CASSLRPKDSTDTQYF
V: TRBV27; D: TRBD1; size: NA; J: TRBJ1-5; DNA: TGTGCCAGCAGTCCTTGGGACAGGGGAGGCGGTCAGCCCCAGCATTTT; CDR3: CASSPWDRGGGQPQHF
V: TRBV2; D: NA; size: NA; J: TRBJ2-7; DNA: TGTGCCAGCAGTGTAGTGTCCGGCCAAACAGGTCCTTACGAGCAGTACTTC; CDR3: CASSVVSGQTGPYEQYF
V: TRBV29-1; D: NA; size: once; J: TRBJ2-1; DNA: TGCAGCGTTGAAGTCTCGTCCGGAGGGTTCTTC; CDR3: CSVEVSSGGFF
V: TRBV5-8; D: NA; size: NA; J: TRBJ2-7; DNA: TGTGCCAGCAGCCCGAGCTCCTACGAGCAGTACTTC; CDR3: CASSPSSYEQYF
V: TRBV7-9; D: TRBD1; size: few; J: TRBJ1-4; DNA: TGTGCCAGCAGCGGACGACAGGGGGGAGGAGAAAAACTGTTTTTT; CDR3: CASSGRQGGGEKLFF
V: TRBV9; D: TRBD2; size: NA; J: TRBJ2-3; DNA: TGTGCCAGCAGCGAGAGCGGGAGCAGTTCGCTCCTAGGTACAGATACGCAGTATTTT; CDR3: CASSESGSSSLLGTDTQYF
V: TRBV4-3; D: NA; size: NA; J: TRBJ1-4; DNA: TGCGCCAGCAGCCTACTGACGGGGAAAGGGGAAAAACTGTTTTTT; CDR3: CASSLLTGKGEKLFF
V: TRBV5-6; D: TRBD1; size: NA; J: TRBJ1-5; DNA: TGTGCCAGCAGTCATGGACAGGGGGCTGGATATGGACAGCCCCAGCATTTT; CDR3: CASSHGQGAGYGQPQHF
V: TRBV24-1; D: TRBD2; size: NA; J: TRBJ2-5; DNA: TGTGCCACCAGTGCCTTAGGACTAGCGGGGGAAGAGACCCAGTACTTC; CDR3: CATSALGLAGEETQYF